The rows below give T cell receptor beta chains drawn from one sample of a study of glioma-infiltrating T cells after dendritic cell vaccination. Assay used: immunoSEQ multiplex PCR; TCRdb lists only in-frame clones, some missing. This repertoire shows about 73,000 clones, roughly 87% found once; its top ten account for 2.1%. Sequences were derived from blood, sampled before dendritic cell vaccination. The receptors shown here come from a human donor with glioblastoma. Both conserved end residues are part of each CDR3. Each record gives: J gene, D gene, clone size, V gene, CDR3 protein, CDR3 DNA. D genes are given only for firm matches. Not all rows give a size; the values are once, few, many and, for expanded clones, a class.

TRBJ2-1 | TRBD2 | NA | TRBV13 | CASSRGTRASNEQFF | TGTGCCAGCAGCCGCGGGACTAGGGCCAGTAATGAGCAGTTCTTC
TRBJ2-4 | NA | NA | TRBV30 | CAWSGRPGGAKNIQYF | TGTGCCTGGAGCGGTCGCCCCGGCGGGGCCAAAAACATTCAGTACTTC
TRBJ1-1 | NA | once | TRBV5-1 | CASSWPTDSGAEAFF | TGCGCCAGCAGCTGGCCGACAGATAGCGGGGCCGAAGCTTTCTTT
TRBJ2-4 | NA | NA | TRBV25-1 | CASSDSQTLAKNIQYF | TGTGCCAGCAGTGACAGTCAGACTCTAGCCAAAAACATTCAGTACTTC
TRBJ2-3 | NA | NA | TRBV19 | CASRSQEASNTDTQYF | TGTGCCAGTAGATCCCAAGAGGCGTCTAACACAGATACGCAGTATTTT
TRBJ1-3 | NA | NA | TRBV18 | CASSPPIPPRGGNTIYF | TGTGCCAGCTCACCACCTATTCCGCCAAGAGGTGGAAACACCATATATTTT
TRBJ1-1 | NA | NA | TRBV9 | CASSVMGATEAFF | TGTGCCAGCAGCGTCATGGGGGCAACTGAAGCTTTCTTT
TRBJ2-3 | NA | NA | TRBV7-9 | CASSPSGSTDTQYF | TGTGCCAGCAGCCCGAGCGGAAGCACAGATACGCAGTATTTT
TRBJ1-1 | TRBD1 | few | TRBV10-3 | CAISESFGTGDTEAFF | TGTGCCATCAGTGAGTCGTTTGGGACAGGGGACACTGAAGCTTTCTTT
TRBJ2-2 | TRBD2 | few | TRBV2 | CASSLAGAGELFF | TGTGCCAGCAGTCTAGCGGGAGCCGGGGAGCTGTTTTTT
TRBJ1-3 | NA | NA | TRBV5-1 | CASSLDGSSGNTIYF | TGCGCCAGCAGCTTAGACGGGAGCTCTGGAAACACCATATATTTT